This paragraph reports one TCR beta chain. Its antigen remains unidentified. Only in-frame clones appear in the TCRdb table, and some are missing; sequencing was by immunoSEQ multiplex PCR. The sample shows 10,000 or so clones, roughly 85% of them seen only once. H&E slides confirmed each diagnosis, reviewed by two pathologists independently. These data are taken from a study of immune evolution from preneoplasia to lung adenocarcinoma. Broader study findings: Top clone frequencies peaked in normal lung, apparently declining through invasive adenocarcinoma. Later-stage lesions seemingly showed higher T cell density and diversity than normal lung.

Trimming took 5 bases from V and 8 from J, leaving 10 bases between them. The germline CDR1 and CDR2 sequences are SGHDT and YYEEEE. The CDR3 sequence is 11 residues long. This chain links TRBV5-6 with TRBJ1-2; D unresolved. Sample: FFPE minimally invasive lung adenocarcinoma tissue. The receptor's source is a person aged 65 to 79 with lung adenocarcinoma. The CDR3 nucleotides are TGTGCCAGCAGTGATGGGCGCGGCTACACCTTC. It specifies CASSDGRGYTF. Variable domain in full (rest from reference TRBV5-6 and TRBJ1-2): DAGVTQSPTHLIKTRGQQVTLRCSPKSGHDTVSWYQQALGQGPQFIFQYYEEEERQRGNFPDRFSGHQFPNYSSELNVNALLLGDSALYLCASSDGRGYTFGSGTRLTVV.